This TCR beta chain was sequenced during a study of T-cell reconstitution after alpha-beta-depleted transplantation in children. In germline, CDR1 is DFQATT, CDR2 SNEGSKA (reference sequence). The CDR3 sequence is 12 residues long. V lost 5 bases to trimming and J lost 9 bases, with 14 bases between them. Unique molecular identifiers were incorporated when the TCRbeta library was constructed. TCRdb processed the PCR reads anew with MiXCR; each CDR3 protein has one entry. The sample shows 500,000 to 650,000 distinct CDR3 sequences, 10% to 15% of them seen only once. The TCR sequence derives from a male patient younger than 18 who had a stem cell transplant for acute myeloid leukemia, so the T cells may come from the graft donor. This chain links TRBV20-1 with TRBJ1-5; a possible D gene is TRBD1 (5 bases). Here the sequenced sample was PBMCs, mostly from graft donor cells, taken 360 days after TCRalphabeta/CD19-depleted stem cell transplant. CDR3 amino acids: CSALDSNLPQHF. As DNA, the CDR3 is TGCAGTGCTTTAGACAGCAACCTGCCCCAGCATTTT.